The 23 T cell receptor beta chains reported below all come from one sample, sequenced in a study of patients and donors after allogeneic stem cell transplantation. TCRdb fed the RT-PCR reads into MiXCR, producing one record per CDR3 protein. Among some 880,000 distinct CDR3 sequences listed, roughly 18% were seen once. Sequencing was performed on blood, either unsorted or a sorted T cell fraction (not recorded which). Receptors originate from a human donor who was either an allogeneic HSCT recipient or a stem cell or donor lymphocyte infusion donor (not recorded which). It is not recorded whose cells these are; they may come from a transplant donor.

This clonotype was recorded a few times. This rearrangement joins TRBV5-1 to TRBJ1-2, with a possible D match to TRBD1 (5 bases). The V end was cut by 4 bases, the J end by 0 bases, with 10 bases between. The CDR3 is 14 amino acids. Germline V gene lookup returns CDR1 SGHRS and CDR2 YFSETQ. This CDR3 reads CASSHTTANYGYTF. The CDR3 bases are TGCGCCAGCAGCCATACGACAGCTAACTATGGCTACACCTTC.

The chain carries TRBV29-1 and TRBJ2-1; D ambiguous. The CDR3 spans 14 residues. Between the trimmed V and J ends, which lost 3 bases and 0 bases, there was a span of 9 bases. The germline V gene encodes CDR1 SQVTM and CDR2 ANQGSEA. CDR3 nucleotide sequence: TGCAGCGTTGAGAAGGCGAGCTCCTACAATGAGCAGTTCTTC. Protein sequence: CSVEKASSYNEQFF.

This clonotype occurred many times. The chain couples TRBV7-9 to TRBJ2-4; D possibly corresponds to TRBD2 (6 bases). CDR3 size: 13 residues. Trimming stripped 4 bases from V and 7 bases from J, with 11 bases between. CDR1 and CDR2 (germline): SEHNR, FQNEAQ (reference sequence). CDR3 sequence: CASSWTGGNIQYF. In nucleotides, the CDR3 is TGTGCCAGCAGCTGGACTGGGGGGAACATTCAGTACTTC.

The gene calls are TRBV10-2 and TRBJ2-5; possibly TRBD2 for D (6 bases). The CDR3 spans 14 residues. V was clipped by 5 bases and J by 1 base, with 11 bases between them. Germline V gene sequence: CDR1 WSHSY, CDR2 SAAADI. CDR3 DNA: TGCGCCAGCAGTTTCGGACTACCCCAAGAGACCCAGTACTTC. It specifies CASSFGLPQETQYF.

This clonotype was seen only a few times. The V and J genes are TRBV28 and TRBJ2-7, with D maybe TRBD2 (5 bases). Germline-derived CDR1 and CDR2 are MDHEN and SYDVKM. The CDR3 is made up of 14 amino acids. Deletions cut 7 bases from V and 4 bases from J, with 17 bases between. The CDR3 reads CASNPPQGRYEQYF. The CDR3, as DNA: TGTGCCAGCAATCCCCCCCAAGGGAGATACGAGCAGTACTTC.

CDR3 protein: CATSRDRGGNTGELFF. CDR3 DNA sequence: TGTGCCACCAGCAGAGATCGAGGTGGCAACACCGGGGAGCTGTTTTTT. The chain carries TRBV15 and TRBJ2-2; D not resolved. The CDR3 has 16 amino acids. Trimming shortened V by 0 bases and J by 2 bases, and 10 bases separated the two germline ends. Germline V gene lookup returns CDR1 LNHNV and CDR2 YYDKDF (reference sequence). Variable domain in full (rest from reference TRBV15 and TRBJ2-2): DAMVIQNPRYQVTQFGKPVTLSCSQTLNHNVMYWYQQKSSQAPKLLFHYYDKDFNNEADTPDNFQSRRPNTSFCFLDIRSPGLGDTAMYLCATSRDRGGNTGELFFGEGSRLTVL.

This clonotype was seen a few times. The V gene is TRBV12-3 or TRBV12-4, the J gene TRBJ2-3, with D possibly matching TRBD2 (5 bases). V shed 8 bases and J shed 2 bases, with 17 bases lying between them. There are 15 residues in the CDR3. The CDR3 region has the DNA TGTGCCAGCGGAACCCAGCGGCGGGCCACAGATACGCAGTATTTT. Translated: CASGTQRRATDTQYF.

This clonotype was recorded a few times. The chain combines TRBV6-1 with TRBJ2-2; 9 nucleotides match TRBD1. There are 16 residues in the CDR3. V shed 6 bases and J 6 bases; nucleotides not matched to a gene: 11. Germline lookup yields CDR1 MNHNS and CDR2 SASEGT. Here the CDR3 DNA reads TGTGCCAGCAGCCTTGCTTATGGGGACAGGGCCGGGGAGCTGTTTTTT. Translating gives CASSLAYGDRAGELFF.

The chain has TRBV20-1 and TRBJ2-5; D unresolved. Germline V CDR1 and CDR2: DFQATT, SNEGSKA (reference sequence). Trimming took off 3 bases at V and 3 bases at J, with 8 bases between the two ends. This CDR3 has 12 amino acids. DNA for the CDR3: TGCAGTGCTAGCCCGGAAGAAGAGACCCAGTACTTC. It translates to CSASPEEETQYF.

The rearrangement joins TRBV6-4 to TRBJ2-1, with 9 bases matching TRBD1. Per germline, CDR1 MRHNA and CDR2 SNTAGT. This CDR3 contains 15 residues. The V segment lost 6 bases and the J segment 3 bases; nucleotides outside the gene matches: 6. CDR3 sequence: CASRETGGDYNEQFF. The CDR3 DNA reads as TGTGCCAGCAGGGAGACAGGGGGGGACTACAATGAGCAGTTCTTC.

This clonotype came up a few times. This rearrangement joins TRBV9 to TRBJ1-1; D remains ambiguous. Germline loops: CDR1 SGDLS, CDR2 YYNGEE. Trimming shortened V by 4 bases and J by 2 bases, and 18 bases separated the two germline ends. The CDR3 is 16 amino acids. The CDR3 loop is CASSPPLELGNTEAFF. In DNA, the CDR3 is TGTGCCAGCAGCCCGCCCTTAGAGCTGGGTAACACTGAAGCTTTCTTT.

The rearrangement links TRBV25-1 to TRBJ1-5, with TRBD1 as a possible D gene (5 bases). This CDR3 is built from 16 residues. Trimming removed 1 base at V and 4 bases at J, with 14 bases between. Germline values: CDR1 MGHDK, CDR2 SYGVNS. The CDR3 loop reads CASSESRGVGNQPQHF. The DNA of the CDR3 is TGTGCCAGCAGTGAATCGCGGGGGGTGGGTAATCAGCCCCAGCATTTT. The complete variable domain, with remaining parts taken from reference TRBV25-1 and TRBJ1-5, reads EADIYQTPRYLVIGTGKKITLECSQTMGHDKMYWYQQDPGMELHLIHYSYGVNSTEKGDLSSESTVSRIRTEHFPLTLESARPSHTSQYLCASSESRGVGNQPQHFGDGTRLSIL.

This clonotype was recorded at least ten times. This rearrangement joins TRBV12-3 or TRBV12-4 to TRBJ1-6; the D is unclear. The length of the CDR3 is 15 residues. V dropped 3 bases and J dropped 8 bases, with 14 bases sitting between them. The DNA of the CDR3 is TGTGCCAGCAGTTTGGTGGGATCCCGTTATTCACCCCTCCACTTT. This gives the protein CASSLVGSRYSPLHF.

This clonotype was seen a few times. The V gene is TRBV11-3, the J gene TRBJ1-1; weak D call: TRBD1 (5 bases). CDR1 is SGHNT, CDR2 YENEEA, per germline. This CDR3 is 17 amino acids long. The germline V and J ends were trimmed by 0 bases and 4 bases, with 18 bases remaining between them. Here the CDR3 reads CASSLDRFRAGTTEAFF. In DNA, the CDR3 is TGTGCCAGCAGCTTAGATCGCTTTCGGGCAGGGACCACTGAAGCTTTCTTT.

CDR3 DNA sequence: TGTGCCAGCAGCCAAGACAGCGGGAGCCGTAGAAAAACAGATACGCAGTATTTT. This codes for CASSQDSGSRRKTDTQYF. This chain connects TRBV3-1 to TRBJ2-3; 8 bases are shared with TRBD2. CDR3 size: 18 residues. The trim removed 0 bases at V and 3 bases at J, leaving 11 bases unmatched. CDR1 LGHDT and CDR2 YNNKEL come from the germline V gene (reference sequence).

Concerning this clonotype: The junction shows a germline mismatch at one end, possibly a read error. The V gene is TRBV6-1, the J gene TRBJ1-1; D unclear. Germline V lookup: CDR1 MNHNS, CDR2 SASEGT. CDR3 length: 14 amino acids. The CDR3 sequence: CASREDLGNTEAFF. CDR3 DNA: TGTGCCAGCAGGGAAGACCTGGGAAACACTGAAGCTTTCTTT.

The CDR3, as DNA: TGTGCCAGCAGCCCCCAGGGGGGGGCGCAGGCCGAGCAGTACTTC. Translation gives CASSPQGGAQAEQYF. The chain uses TRBV7-9 and TRBJ2-7; tentatively, D is TRBD1 or TRBD2 (7 bases each). This CDR3 has 15 amino acids. The V gene's germline CDR1 is SEHNR and CDR2 FQNEAQ (reference sequence). Trimming removed 5 bases from V and 6 bases from J, with 20 bases in between.

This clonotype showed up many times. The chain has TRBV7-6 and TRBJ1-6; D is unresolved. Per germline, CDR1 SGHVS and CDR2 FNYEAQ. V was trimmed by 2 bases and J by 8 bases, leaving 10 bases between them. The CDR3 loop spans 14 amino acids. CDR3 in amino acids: CASSLMVSDSPLHF. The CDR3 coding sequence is TGTGCCAGCAGCTTAATGGTTTCAGATTCACCCCTCCACTTT.

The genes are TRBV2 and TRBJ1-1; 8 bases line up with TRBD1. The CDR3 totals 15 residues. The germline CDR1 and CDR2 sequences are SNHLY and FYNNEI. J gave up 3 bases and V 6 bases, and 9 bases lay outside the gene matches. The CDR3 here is CASRFRDRTHTEAFF. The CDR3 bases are TGTGCCAGCAGATTCCGGGACAGGACTCACACTGAAGCTTTCTTT.

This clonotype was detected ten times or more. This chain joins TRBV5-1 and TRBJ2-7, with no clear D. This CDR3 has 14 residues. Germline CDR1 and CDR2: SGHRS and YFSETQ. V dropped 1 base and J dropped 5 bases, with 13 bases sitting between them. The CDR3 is CASSLQEIGNEQYF. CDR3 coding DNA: TGCGCCAGCAGCTTGCAGGAAATAGGAAACGAGCAGTACTTC.

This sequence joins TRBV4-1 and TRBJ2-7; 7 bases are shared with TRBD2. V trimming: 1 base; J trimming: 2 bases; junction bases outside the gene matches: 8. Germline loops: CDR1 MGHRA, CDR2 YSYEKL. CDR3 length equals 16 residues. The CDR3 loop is CASSQGSGTKTYEQYF. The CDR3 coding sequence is TGCGCCAGCAGCCAAGGCTCCGGGACTAAAACCTACGAGCAGTACTTC.

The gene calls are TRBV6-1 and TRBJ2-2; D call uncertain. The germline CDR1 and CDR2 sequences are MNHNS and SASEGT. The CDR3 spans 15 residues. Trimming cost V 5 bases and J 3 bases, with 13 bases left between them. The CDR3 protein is CASSRPPYHTGELFF. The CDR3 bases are TGTGCCAGCAGTCGTCCCCCCTACCACACCGGGGAGCTGTTTTTT.

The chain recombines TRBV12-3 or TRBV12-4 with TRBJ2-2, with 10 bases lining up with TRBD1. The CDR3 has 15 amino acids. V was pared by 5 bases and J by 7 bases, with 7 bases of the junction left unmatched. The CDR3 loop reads CASSPTTGGNGELFF. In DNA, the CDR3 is TGTGCCAGCAGTCCGACGACAGGGGGCAACGGGGAGCTGTTTTTT.